This T cell receptor beta chain was identified in a study of T cell responses to AZD1222 COVID-19 vaccine. The study's findings and limits: Spike as a whole was targeted by vaccine-associated CD4 TCRs, dominant at 160-218 and 743-854. Spike-specific TCRs gained breadth and depth after people received two AZD1222 doses. It was only six AZD1222 recipients who were seropositive at baseline. White British ancestry dominated among donors, who included more females, and clonal diversity was possibly underestimated.

As concerns this clone: Its target is unknown.

TCRdb keeps only in-frame clones here, not all; method: immunoSEQ multiplex PCR. The sample consists of about 100,000 clones, around 87% of them appearing once. This CDR3 is built from 12 residues. V lost 1 base and J lost 11, with 11 bases in between. Sequenced material: peripheral blood, taken on day 0 of MenACWY control vaccination. This clonotype was sampled from an adult in good health. The rearrangement joins TRBV12-3 or TRBV12-4 to TRBJ1-1; D remains ambiguous. The CDR3 here is CASSLGGFGAFF. CDR3 sequence (DNA): TGTGCCAGCAGTTTAGGAGGTTTCGGGGCTTTCTTT.